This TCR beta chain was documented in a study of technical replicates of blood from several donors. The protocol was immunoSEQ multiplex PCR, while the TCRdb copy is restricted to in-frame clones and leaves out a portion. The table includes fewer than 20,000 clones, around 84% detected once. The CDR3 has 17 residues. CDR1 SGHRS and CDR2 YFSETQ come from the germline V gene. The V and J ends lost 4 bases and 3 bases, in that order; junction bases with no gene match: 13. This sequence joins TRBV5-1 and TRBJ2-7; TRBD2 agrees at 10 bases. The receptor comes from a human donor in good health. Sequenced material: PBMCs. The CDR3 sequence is CASSQGTSAHRIYEQYF. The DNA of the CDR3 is TGCGCCAGCAGCCAGGGGACTAGCGCTCATCGGATCTACGAGCAGTACTTC. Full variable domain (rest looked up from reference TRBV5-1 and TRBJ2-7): KAGVTQTPRYLIKTRGQQVTLSCSPISGHRSVSWYQQTPGQGLQFLFEYFSETQRNKGNFPGRFSGRQFSNSRSEMNVSTLELGDSALYLCASSQGTSAHRIYEQYFGPGTRLTVT.